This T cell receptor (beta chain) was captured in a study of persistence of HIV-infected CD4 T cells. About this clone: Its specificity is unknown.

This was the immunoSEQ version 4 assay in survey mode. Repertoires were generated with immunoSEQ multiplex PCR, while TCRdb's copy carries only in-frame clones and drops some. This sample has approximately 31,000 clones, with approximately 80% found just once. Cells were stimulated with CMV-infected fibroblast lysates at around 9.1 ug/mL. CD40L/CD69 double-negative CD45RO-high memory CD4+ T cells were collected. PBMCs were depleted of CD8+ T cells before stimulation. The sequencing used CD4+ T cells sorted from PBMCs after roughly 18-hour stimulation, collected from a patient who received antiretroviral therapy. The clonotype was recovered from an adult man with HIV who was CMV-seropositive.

This CDR3 reads CASSLETGANEQYF. In DNA form, the CDR3 reads TGTGCCAGCAGCTTAGAAACGGGGGCGAATGAGCAGTACTTC. The V gene is TRBV7-2, the J gene TRBJ2-7; TRBD1 or TRBD2 may be the D gene (6 bases each). Trimming left V 1 base short and J 7 bases short, with 14 bases between. The CDR3 is made up of 14 amino acids. CDR1 is SGHTA and CDR2 is FQGNSA in the germline V gene.